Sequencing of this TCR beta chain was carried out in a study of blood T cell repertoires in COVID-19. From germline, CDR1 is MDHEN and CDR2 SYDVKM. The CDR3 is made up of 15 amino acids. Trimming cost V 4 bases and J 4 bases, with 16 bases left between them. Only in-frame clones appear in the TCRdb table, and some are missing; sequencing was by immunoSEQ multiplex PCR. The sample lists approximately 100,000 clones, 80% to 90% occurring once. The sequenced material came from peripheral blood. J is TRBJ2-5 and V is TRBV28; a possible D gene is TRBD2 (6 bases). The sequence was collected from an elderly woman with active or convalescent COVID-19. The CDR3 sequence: CASSSNRRGRETQYF. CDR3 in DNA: TGTGCCAGCAGTTCCAACAGGAGGGGACGAGAGACCCAGTACTTC. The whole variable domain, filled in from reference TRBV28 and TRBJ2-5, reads DVKVTQSSRYLVKRTGEKVFLECVQDMDHENMFWYRQDPGLGLRLIYFSYDVKMKEKGDIPEGYSVSREKKERFSLILESASTNQTSMYLCASSSNRRGRETQYFGPGTRLLVL.